This T cell receptor beta chain originates from a study of blood T cell repertoires in COVID-19. At the level of the study: The United States, Italy and Spain were the sources of the acute and convalescent COVID-19 samples.

Measured with immunoSEQ multiplex PCR; TCRdb has only the in-frame clones, and not every one. The top ten clones hold about 14% of a sample with 280,000 or so clones, 85% of them seen once. The V end was cut by 4 bases, the J end by 2 bases, with 5 bases between. CDR3 size: 11 residues. The germline V gene has CDR1 SQVTM and CDR2 ANQGSEA. The J gene is TRBJ1-2, the V gene TRBV29-1; TRBD1 is a possible D gene (5 bases). Sequencing was performed on peripheral blood. This clonotype was obtained from a human donor in a cohort sampled during active COVID-19. The CDR3 region is CSVGQNYGYTF. Here the CDR3 DNA reads TGCAGCGTTGGACAGAACTATGGCTACACCTTC.